Listed below are T cell receptor beta chains from one sample, sequenced in a study of T cell changes during pregnancy in multiple sclerosis. Generated by immunoSEQ multiplex PCR, the TCRdb table keeps only in-frame clones and is missing some. The data hold 30,000 to 40,000 clones, with about 90% observed a single time. The specimen was CD4+ T cells from peripheral blood mononuclear cells, collected in the third trimester of pregnancy. Receptor source: a female donor with multiple sclerosis, enrolled in a pregnancy study. CDR3s include the opening cysteine and the closing phenylalanine or tryptophan. The D gene is left open where the match is weak. For some rows the clone size is stated as once, few or many, or as a class when expanded; others skip it.

abundance | j_gene | v_gene | d_gene | CDR3aa | CDR3nt
. | TRBJ2-7 | TRBV28 | . | CASSTVPYEQYF | TGTGCCAGCAGCACGGTCCCCTACGAGCAGTACTTC
. | TRBJ2-3 | TRBV7-2 | . | CASSLVSSTDTQYF | TGTGCCAGCAGCTTAGTGAGTAGCACAGATACGCAGTATTTT
. | TRBJ2-2 | TRBV5-4 | . | CASRQGGGEWAGELFF | TGTGCCAGCCGACAGGGTGGCGGGGAGTGGGCCGGGGAGCTGTTTTTT
. | TRBJ1-1 | TRBV9 | . | CASSVGGYGTEAFF | TGTGCCAGCAGCGTCGGGGGGTATGGCACTGAAGCTTTCTTT
. | TRBJ2-2 | TRBV7-3 | TRBD2 | CASSKNSGSGTGELFF | TGTGCCAGCAGCAAGAATAGCGGGAGCGGAACCGGGGAGCTGTTTTTT
. | TRBJ2-7 | TRBV19 | . | CASSVGRGYPYEQYF | TGTGCCAGTAGTGTAGGCAGGGGCTACCCCTACGAGCAGTACTTC
. | TRBJ2-5 | TRBV18 | . | CASSPSYQETQYF | TGTGCCAGCTCACCTTCGTACCAAGAGACCCAGTACTTC
. | TRBJ2-3 | TRBV2 | . | CASRTTGSLITDTQYF | TGTGCCAGCAGGACTACAGGGTCCCTAATCACAGATACGCAGTATTTT
. | TRBJ2-1 | TRBV6-6 | . | CASSSTYNEQFF | TGTGCCAGCAGTTCGACATACAATGAGCAGTTCTTC
. | TRBJ1-1 | TRBV6-6 | TRBD1 | CASRSPDRGDVEAFF | TGTGCCAGCAGAAGCCCGGACAGGGGCGATGTGGAAGCTTTCTTT
once | TRBJ1-4 | TRBV6-6 | TRBD1 | CASRPTGGGTNEKLFF | TGTGCCAGCAGACCGACAGGGGGGGGGACTAATGAAAAACTGTTTTTT
. | TRBJ1-3 | TRBV2 | . | CASSENRSGNTIYF | TGTGCCAGCAGTGAAAACAGATCAGGAAACACCATATATTTT
. | TRBJ2-1 | TRBV5-4 | TRBD2 | CASSSGLAGVSYNEQFF | TGTGCCAGCAGCAGTGGACTAGCGGGAGTGTCCTACAATGAGCAGTTCTTC
. | TRBJ2-2 | TRBV19 | TRBD2 | CASSKDSGRAYTGELFF | TGTGCCAGTAGTAAAGATAGCGGGAGGGCATACACCGGGGAGCTGTTTTTT
. | TRBJ2-1 | TRBV27 | TRBD2 | CASSLGLAGGWNEQFF | TGTGCCAGCAGTCTAGGACTAGCGGGAGGTTGGAATGAGCAGTTCTTC
. | TRBJ2-3 | TRBV5-6 | TRBD2 | CASSLMTSGRGDTQYF | TGTGCCAGCAGCTTAATGACTAGCGGGAGGGGTGATACGCAGTATTTT
. | TRBJ1-2 | TRBV4-1 | . | CASSQDLSGYTF | TGCGCCAGCAGCCAAGACCTAAGCGGCTACACCTTC
. | TRBJ2-1 | TRBV6-6 | . | CASSYDRGGAGEQFF | TGTGCCAGCAGTTACGACAGGGGAGGGGCCGGTGAGCAGTTCTTC
. | TRBJ1-5 | TRBV9 | TRBD1 | CASSRTGSSNQPQHF | TGTGCCAGCAGCAGGACAGGGTCTAGCAATCAGCCCCAGCATTTT
. | TRBJ2-7 | TRBV12-5 | TRBD1 | CASGEQGTYEQYF | TGTGCTAGTGGCGAACAGGGGACCTACGAGCAGTACTTC
few | TRBJ1-4 | TRBV7-2 | TRBD1 | CASSSGDRVSEKLFF | TGTGCCAGCAGCTCGGGGGACAGGGTCAGTGAAAAACTGTTTTTT
. | TRBJ1-2 | TRBV5-1 | . | CASSLVPGDYGYTF | TGCGCCAGCAGCTTGGTCCCGGGGGACTATGGCTACACCTTC
. | TRBJ1-6 | TRBV6-6 | . | CASGGAGDNSPLHF | TGTGCCAGCGGCGGAGCGGGGGATAATTCACCCCTCCACTTT
. | TRBJ1-3 | TRBV21-1 | . | CASSKEQASGNTIYF | TGTGCCAGCAGCAAAGAACAGGCCTCTGGAAACACCATATATTTT
. | TRBJ2-1 | TRBV29-1 | TRBD2 | CSVQLAGEQLF | TGCAGCGTTCAACTAGCGGGTGAGCAGCTCTTC
. | TRBJ2-7 | TRBV28 | TRBD1 | CASSLGRRGRDEQYF | TGTGCCAGCAGTTTAGGCCGCAGGGGGCGAGACGAGCAGTACTTC
. | TRBJ2-4 | TRBV19 | . | CASSIEQGSGIQYF | TGTGCCAGTAGTATCGAGCAGGGGAGTGGCATTCAGTACTTC
. | TRBJ1-5 | TRBV28 | . | CASSRYGDQPQHF | TGTGCCAGCAGCCGGTATGGAGATCAGCCCCAGCATTTT
few | TRBJ1-1 | TRBV6-4 | . | CASRQQGNTEAFF | TGTGCCAGCAGACAACAGGGGAACACTGAAGCTTTCTTT
. | TRBJ1-2 | TRBV2 | TRBD1 | CASSVGTEGYGYTF | TGTGCCAGCAGTGTTGGGACAGAGGGCTATGGCTACACCTTC
. | TRBJ2-3 | TRBV7-2 | TRBD1 | CASSLEGRGLDTQYF | TGTGCCAGCAGCTTAGAGGGCAGGGGGCTCGATACGCAGTATTTT
once | TRBJ2-1 | TRBV7-9 | . | CASSLAGDSSYNEQFF | TGTGCCAGCAGCTTAGCCGGAGATAGCTCCTACAATGAGCAGTTCTTC
. | TRBJ2-7 | TRBV28 | TRBD1 | CASRDGQVSSYEQYF | TGTGCCAGCAGAGACGGACAGGTGAGCTCCTACGAGCAGTACTTC
. | TRBJ1-1 | TRBV2 | TRBD1 | CATRGNRDRGLDGEAFF | TGTGCCACCCGGGGAAATCGGGACAGGGGGCTCGATGGGGAAGCTTTCTTT
. | TRBJ2-2 | TRBV4-1 | TRBD2 | CASSPWGLAGGGTGELFF | TGCGCCAGCAGTCCCTGGGGACTAGCGGGAGGAGGTACCGGGGAGCTGTTTTTT
few | TRBJ1-1 | TRBV12-5 | . | CASGGDSSEAFF | TGTGCTAGTGGAGGTGACAGTTCTGAAGCTTTCTTT
. | TRBJ2-5 | TRBV5-4 | . | CASSRDRSETQYF | TGTGCCAGCAGCCGAGACAGGTCAGAGACCCAGTACTTC
. | TRBJ2-3 | TRBV30 | . | CAWSTHRTDTQYF | TGTGCCTGGAGTACCCACAGAACAGATACGCAGTATTTT
. | TRBJ2-7 | TRBV5-1 | TRBD1 | CASKVLGQGDYEQYF | TGCGCCAGCAAGGTACTCGGACAGGGGGACTACGAGCAGTACTTC
. | TRBJ1-4 | TRBV28 | TRBD1 | CASSLGDRRNEKLFF | TGTGCCAGCAGTTTGGGGGACAGGAGAAATGAAAAACTGTTTTTT
few | TRBJ1-1 | TRBV12-5 | TRBD1 | CASGQPNRGWTEAFF | TGTGCTAGTGGCCAACCCAACAGGGGGTGGACTGAAGCTTTCTTT
. | TRBJ1-2 | TRBV5-1 | . | CASSLTDNYGYTF | TGCGCCAGCAGCTTGACAGATAACTATGGCTACACCTTC
. | TRBJ2-1 | TRBV5-1 | . | CASSQQVAASYNEQFF | TGCGCCAGCAGCCAACAGGTAGCGGCTAGCTACAATGAGCAGTTCTTC
. | TRBJ1-2 | TRBV5-4 | . | CASSYGQHYGYTF | TGTGCCAGCAGCTATGGACAGCACTATGGCTACACCTTC
. | TRBJ1-5 | TRBV12-2 | . | CASRQGTYSNQPQHF | TGTGCAAGTCGTCAGGGAACCTATAGCAATCAGCCCCAGCATTTT
. | TRBJ2-7 | TRBV19 | . | CASSINAGAYEQYF | TGTGCCAGTAGTATAAATGCAGGGGCGTACGAGCAGTACTTC
once | TRBJ2-3 | TRBV11-2 | . | CASSLGRGTGTDTQYF | TGTGCCAGCAGCCTAGGCAGGGGAACTGGCACAGATACGCAGTATTTT
. | TRBJ1-1 | TRBV6-5 | . | CASSYQKTDTEAFF | TGTGCCAGCAGTTACCAGAAGACAGACACTGAAGCTTTCTTT
. | TRBJ1-5 | TRBV30 | . | CAWSLGLEDQPQHF | TGTGCCTGGAGTCTAGGCCTCGAGGATCAGCCCCAGCATTTT
once | TRBJ2-4 | TRBV5-1 | TRBD2 | CASSLEPYSGSRTNIQYF | TGCGCCAGCAGCTTGGAGCCCTATAGCGGGAGTAGAACAAACATTCAGTACTTC